This T cell receptor beta chain was captured in a study of cytomegalovirus exposure and HLA in healthy donors. Background on the study: Previous work identified 90 million to 130 million unique TCR beta sequences from about 200 million T cells. HLA-typed donors were the source of tens of millions of unique TCRs held in an early data release. Study-level findings and limits: The study flagged approximately 180 TCR beta chains as cytomegalovirus-associated. It was in a later analysis that TCR association rates were seen to vary by HLA locus, highest for DRB1 and lowest for HLA-C.

This CDR3 comprises 14 residues. CDR1 is ENHRY, CDR2 SYGVKD, per germline. Trimming cost V 2 bases and J 9 bases, with 14 bases left between them. Vbeta (60) and Jbeta (13) primers were used in the PCR. The data were produced by immunoSEQ multiplex PCR, yet TCRdb's version contains in-frame clones alone and is incomplete. The repertoire holds 180,000 or so clones, with about 81% as singletons. Worth noting for this clone: The antigen is undetermined.

The TCR was taken from a man aged 40-49 years in good health and CMV-seronegative. The chain is built from TRBV10-3 and TRBJ1-5, with a possible D match to TRBD1 (6 bases). The specimen sequenced was PBMCs. The CDR3: CAISESGGVPPQHF. The CDR3 region has the DNA TGTGCCATCAGTGAGAGTGGGGGCGTCCCGCCCCAGCATTTT.